This passage covers 29 T cell receptor beta chains from one sample sequenced in a study of identical twins. TCRdb itself ran the 5' RACE reads through MiXCR, one entry per CDR3 protein. The sample lists some 500,000 distinct CDR3 sequences, roughly an eighth occurring once. These data were also reused for a study on yellow fever vaccine responses in identical twins.

Material: CD4+ T cells sorted from blood. The origin of the receptors is a woman between 18 and 29 years old in good health.

The V call is TRBV9, the J call TRBJ1-1; D is perhaps TRBD1 (5 bases). Trimming took off 3 bases at V and 1 base at J, with 13 bases between the two ends. The CDR3 length is 15 residues. Germline lookup yields CDR1 SGDLS and CDR2 YYNGEE. In DNA, the CDR3 is TGTGCCAGCAGCGCTACTCCTACAGGGAACACTGAAGCTTTCTTT. Its protein is CASSATPTGNTEAFF. Full variable domain (outside the CDR3, taken from reference TRBV9 and TRBJ1-1): DSGVTQTPKHLITATGQRVTLRCSPRSGDLSVYWYQQSLDQGLQFLIQYYNGEERAKGNILERFSAQQFPDLHSELNLSSLELGDSALYFCASSATPTGNTEAFFGQGTRLTVV.

V usage is TRBV24-1 and J usage is TRBJ2-1; D is perhaps TRBD2 (5 bases). With 0 bases removed from V and 3 bases from J, the gap between germline ends came to 11 bases. Germline lookup yields CDR1 KGHDR and CDR2 SFDVKD. The CDR3 has 16 residues. This CDR3 reads CATSDLSPRGYNEQFF. CDR3 sequence (DNA): TGTGCCACCAGTGATTTGTCCCCCCGGGGCTACAATGAGCAGTTCTTC.

The J gene is TRBJ2-2, the V gene TRBV6-2 or TRBV6-3; D gene unclear. Germline V lookup: CDR1 MNHEY, CDR2 SVGEGT. This CDR3 has 14 amino acids. V dropped 2 bases and J dropped 4 bases, with 8 bases sitting between them. DNA for the CDR3: TGTGCCAGCAGTTACGTCGGGCGCACCGGGGAGCTGTTTTTT. It translates to CASSYVGRTGELFF.

This clonotype was picked up a small number of times. The chain uses TRBV7-2 and TRBJ2-3; D is ambiguous. Germline V gene lookup returns CDR1 SGHTA and CDR2 FQGNSA. Trimming took off 2 bases at V and 0 bases at J, with 15 bases between the two ends. CDR3 length equals 17 residues. The CDR3 DNA follows: TGTGCCAGCAGCTTACGTGGAGCGCTAACTAGCACAGATACGCAGTATTTT. Translating it yields CASSLRGALTSTDTQYF.

This clonotype has ten or more counts. The rearrangement links TRBV12-3 or TRBV12-4 to TRBJ2-1, with 15 positions matching TRBD2. V dropped 6 bases and J dropped 2; count of bases not matched to a gene: 5. The CDR3 is 17 residues long. DNA for the CDR3: TGTGCCAGCAGCGGACTAGCGGGGGGGCCGCCCTACAATGAGCAGTTCTTC. Translating it yields CASSGLAGGPPYNEQFF.

The V and J genes are TRBV4-3 and TRBJ2-2; D remains ambiguous. There are 18 residues in the CDR3. Between the trimmed V and J ends, which lost 0 bases and 2 bases, there was a span of 16 bases. Germline CDR1 is LGHNA and CDR2 is YSLEER. The CDR3 bases are TGCGCCAGCAGCCAAGATCGTCCCTTACTTTTCAACACCGGGGAGCTGTTTTTT. Protein: CASSQDRPLLFNTGELFF.

There are a few counts of this clonotype. V gene TRBV20-1 combines with J gene TRBJ2-7, with 13 bases matching TRBD2. Germline CDR1 reads DFQATT; CDR2 reads SNEGSKA (reference sequence). The CDR3 loop spans 15 amino acids. With V trimmed by 5 bases and J by 7 bases, 11 bases remained unmatched. Written as DNA, the CDR3 is TGCAGTGCTCGCCGCGCACTAGCGGGAGGGGAAGAGCAGTACTTC. Translation: CSARRALAGGEEQYF.

V gene TRBV10-3 combines with J gene TRBJ2-5; 13 bases fit TRBD2. The junction had 4 bases not matched to a gene; V was cut back by 5 bases and J by 4 bases. This CDR3 region has 15 residues. Germline values: CDR1 ENHRY, CDR2 SYGVKD. This CDR3 is CAISSRTSGGETQYF. As DNA, the CDR3 is TGTGCCATCAGTTCGCGGACTAGCGGGGGAGAGACCCAGTACTTC.

This clonotype was detected ten times or more. This chain links TRBV20-1 with TRBJ2-5, with 7 nucleotides matching TRBD2. CDR3 length equals 15 residues. Germline trimming cut 5 bases from V and 1 base from J; bases unmatched to any gene: 10. Per germline, CDR1 DFQATT and CDR2 SNEGSKA (reference sequence). The CDR3 DNA sequence: TGCAGTGCTTACTGGGGGGGAGGGCCCCAAGAGACCCAGTACTTC. Translation gives CSAYWGGGPQETQYF.

This rearrangement joins TRBV5-1 to TRBJ2-2, with a possible D match to TRBD1 (5 bases). The CDR3 contains 16 residues. Trimming removed 0 bases at V and 6 bases at J, with 15 bases between. Germline CDR1 and CDR2: SGHRS and YFSETQ. CDR3 amino acids: CASSLDRQGQSGELFF. CDR3 DNA: TGCGCCAGCAGCTTGGATCGGCAGGGTCAGTCCGGGGAGCTGTTTTTT. Variable domain in full (rest from reference TRBV5-1 and TRBJ2-2): KAGVTQTPRYLIKTRGQQVTLSCSPISGHRSVSWYQQTPGQGLQFLFEYFSETQRNKGNFPGRFSGRQFSNSRSEMNVSTLELGDSALYLCASSLDRQGQSGELFFGEGSRLTVL.

This clonotype was seen at least ten times. The chain's CDR3 is CASSRDRTTDTQYF. Written as DNA, the CDR3 is TGTGCCAGCAGCCGGGACCGAACCACAGATACGCAGTATTTT. The chain employs TRBV7-2 and TRBJ2-3; either TRBD1 or TRBD2 may fit D (5 bases each). The CDR3 is 14 amino acids. V shed 5 bases and J shed 2 bases, with 11 bases lying between them. Germline values: CDR1 SGHTA, CDR2 FQGNSA. Full variable domain (remainder filled in from reference TRBV7-2 and TRBJ2-3): GAGVSQSPSNKVTEKGKDVELRCDPISGHTALYWYRQSLGQGLEFLIYFQGNSAPDKSGLPSDRFSAERTGGSVSTLTIQRTQQEDSAVYLCASSRDRTTDTQYFGPGTRLTVL.

The chain links TRBV30 to TRBJ2-1, with D unclear. Trimming shortened V by 8 bases and J by 6 bases, and 14 bases separated the two germline ends. The CDR3 spans 12 residues. The V gene's germline CDR1 is GTSNPN and CDR2 SVGIG (reference sequence). The chain's CDR3 is CALGLPSNEQFF. CDR3 DNA: TGTGCCCTAGGGCTGCCCTCCAATGAGCAGTTCTTC.

This clonotype was detected many times. The chain uses TRBV3-1 and TRBJ2-7; D is perhaps TRBD1 (8 bases). The V and J ends lost 6 bases and 3 bases respectively, with 24 bases between them. Germline V CDR1 and CDR2: LGHDT, YNNKEL (reference sequence). The CDR3 extends over 17 amino acids. CDR3 bases: TGTGCCAGCAGAGCGGGACAGGTTATCGGGTCGGTCTACGAGCAGTACTTC. Translating gives CASRAGQVIGSVYEQYF.

The rearrangement joins TRBV6-2 or TRBV6-3 to TRBJ2-2, with D perhaps TRBD1 (6 bases). Germline V lookup: CDR1 MNHEY, CDR2 SVGEGT. The CDR3 totals 15 residues. Trimming shortened V by 7 bases and J by 1 base, and 13 bases separated the two germline ends. The CDR3 bases are TGTGCCAGCACTCGGACAGCTAAGAACACCGGGGAGCTGTTTTTT. Translation: CASTRTAKNTGELFF.

This clonotype has only a few counts. V is TRBV18 and J is TRBJ2-2; unclear D gene. From germline, CDR1 is KGHSH and CDR2 LQKENI. Trimming shortened V by 5 bases and J by 4 bases, and 8 bases separated the two germline ends. The CDR3 has 13 amino acids. CDR3 coding DNA: TGTGCCAGCTCATCTGACCGCACCGGGGAGCTGTTTTTT. Its protein is CASSSDRTGELFF.

This rearrangement joins TRBV5-1 to TRBJ2-2; no clear D gene. The CDR3 is 15 amino acids. CDR1 SGHRS and CDR2 YFSETQ come from the germline V gene. V lost 2 bases and J lost 7, with 15 bases in between. CDR3 sequence: CASSFGRNGNGELFF. The DNA for the CDR3 is TGCGCCAGCAGCTTCGGGCGGAATGGGAACGGGGAGCTGTTTTTT.

The table lists this clonotype with a few counts. The chain employs TRBV5-1 and TRBJ2-5, with 7 positions matching TRBD2. Germline V gene sequence: CDR1 SGHRS, CDR2 YFSETQ. The CDR3 spans 15 residues. V trimming: 1 base; J trimming: 0 bases; junction bases outside the gene matches: 3. The CDR3 reads CASSLFAGDQETQYF. The CDR3 region has the DNA TGCGCCAGCAGCTTGTTCGCGGGAGACCAAGAGACCCAGTACTTC.

This clonotype was detected only a few times. The CDR3 region is CASDLAGAYNEQFF. The CDR3 DNA sequence: TGTGCCAGCGACTTAGCGGGAGCCTACAATGAGCAGTTCTTC. The rearrangement uses TRBV7-2 and TRBJ2-1; TRBD2 matches 9 bases. V lost 8 bases, J lost 2 bases, and 4 bases stayed unmatched. The CDR3 extends over 14 amino acids. From germline, CDR1 is SGHTA and CDR2 FQGNSA.

This clonotype came up many times. The chain employs TRBV5-6 and TRBJ2-7, with 8 bases aligning to TRBD2. The J segment lost 3 bases and the V segment lost 4 bases, leaving 15 bases of the junction unmatched. The CDR3 spans 17 residues. CDR1 is SGHDT and CDR2 is YYEEEE in the germline V gene. CDR3 in amino acids: CASSRLNGGLGNYEQYF. The CDR3 DNA reads as TGTGCCAGCAGCCGACTGAATGGGGGACTAGGGAACTACGAGCAGTACTTC.

This clonotype was counted only a few times. The gene calls are TRBV12-3 or TRBV12-4 and TRBJ2-3; the match to TRBD2 covers 8 bases. With 3 bases clipped from V and 7 bases from J, the junction kept 18 bases outside the gene matches. The CDR3 loop spans 18 amino acids. The CDR3 is CASSFGIGVGRALNTQYF. Here the CDR3 DNA reads TGTGCCAGCAGTTTCGGGATAGGTGTCGGGAGGGCCTTGAATACGCAGTATTTT.

This clonotype was counted between two and nine times. J is TRBJ2-5 and V is TRBV25-1; 7 bases line up with TRBD1. Per the germline V gene, CDR1 is MGHDK and CDR2 is SYGVNS. The CDR3 spans 15 residues. V lost 4 bases and J lost 5; bases outside the gene matches: 10. DNA for the CDR3: TGTGCCAGCAGTGCCAACAGGGGAATTACGGAGACCCAGTACTTC. As protein: CASSANRGITETQYF.

This clonotype was found many times. This sequence joins TRBV3-1 and TRBJ1-3, with a weak D call TRBD1 (6 bases). Trimming took 4 bases from V and 0 from J, leaving 10 bases between them. This CDR3 is 15 amino acids long. The germline V gene has CDR1 LGHDT and CDR2 YNNKEL (reference sequence). CDR3 amino acids: CASSRQASSGNTIYF. In DNA, the CDR3 is TGTGCCAGCAGCCGACAGGCAAGCTCTGGAAACACCATATATTTT.

This clonotype appeared once. The genes are TRBV3-1 and TRBJ2-7; 8 nucleotides align to TRBD1. CDR3 size: 15 residues. CDR1 and CDR2 (germline): LGHDT, YNNKEL (reference sequence). V lost 5 bases and J lost 1; bases outside the gene matches: 7. The CDR3 DNA reads TGTGCCAGCAGCACCACAGGGGGGACTTCCTACGAGCAGTACTTC. Translation gives CASSTTGGTSYEQYF.

The chain links TRBV7-9 to TRBJ2-5; D perhaps matches TRBD1 (5 bases). CDR1 is SEHNR and CDR2 is FQNEAQ in the germline V gene (reference sequence). Trimming took 1 base from V and 1 from J, leaving 10 bases between them. CDR3 length: 15 residues. The CDR3, as DNA: TGTGCCAGCAGCTTAGGGCGACAGTCCCAAGAGACCCAGTACTTC. It translates to CASSLGRQSQETQYF.

This clonotype was counted only a few times. This sequence joins TRBV6-1 and TRBJ1-5, with a tentative D call TRBD1 (5 bases). This CDR3 is built from 14 residues. The germline V and J ends were trimmed by 6 bases and 3 bases, with 12 bases remaining between them. From germline, CDR1 is MNHNS and CDR2 SASEGT. The CDR3, as DNA: TGTGCCAGCAGGAAACCGGGACTCAATCAGCCCCAGCATTTT. This sequence encodes CASRKPGLNQPQHF.

The genes are TRBV3-1 and TRBJ1-5; the D is unclear. The germline V gene has CDR1 LGHDT and CDR2 YNNKEL (reference sequence). Trimming took off 1 base at V and 0 bases at J, with 4 bases between the two ends. CDR3 length equals 14 residues. The CDR3 loop reads CASSQVYSNQPQHF. In DNA, the CDR3 is TGTGCCAGCAGCCAAGTCTATAGCAATCAGCCCCAGCATTTT.

The rearrangement uses TRBV28 and TRBJ2-6, with D possibly TRBD2 on 5 matching bases. V lost 6 bases to trimming and J lost 0 bases, with 9 bases between them. This CDR3 is 15 amino acids long. The V gene's germline CDR1 is MDHEN and CDR2 SYDVKM. The DNA of the CDR3 is TGTGCCAGCAGAGGCAGCGGCTCTGGGGCCAACGTCCTGACTTTC. Its translation is CASRGSGSGANVLTF.

This clonotype was seen a few times. V and J are TRBV7-3 and TRBJ2-3; 9 bases align to TRBD2. V lost 5 bases, J lost 4 bases, and 7 bases stayed unmatched. Per germline, CDR1 SGHTA and CDR2 FQGTGA. The CDR3 totals 15 residues. DNA for the CDR3: TGTGCCAGCAGCCCGGGACTAGCAAACGCAGATACGCAGTATTTT. Translated, it gives CASSPGLANADTQYF.

The V call is TRBV7-9, the J call TRBJ2-1; 10 positions match TRBD2. The V gene's germline CDR1 is SEHNR and CDR2 FQNEAQ (reference sequence). V lost 4 bases to trimming and J lost 8 bases; unmatched junction nucleotides: 11. CDR3 size: 16 residues. CDR3 residues: CASSSLGTSVFDEQFF. In DNA form, the CDR3 reads TGTGCCAGCAGCTCATTGGGGACTAGCGTTTTTGATGAGCAGTTCTTC. Combining the CDR3 with reference TRBV7-9 and TRBJ2-1 gives the whole variable domain DTGVSQNPRHKITKRGQNVTFRCDPISEHNRLYWYRQTLGQGPEFLTYFQNEAQLEKSRLLSDRFSAERPKGSFSTLEIQRTEQGDSAMYLCASSSLGTSVFDEQFFGPGTRLTVL.